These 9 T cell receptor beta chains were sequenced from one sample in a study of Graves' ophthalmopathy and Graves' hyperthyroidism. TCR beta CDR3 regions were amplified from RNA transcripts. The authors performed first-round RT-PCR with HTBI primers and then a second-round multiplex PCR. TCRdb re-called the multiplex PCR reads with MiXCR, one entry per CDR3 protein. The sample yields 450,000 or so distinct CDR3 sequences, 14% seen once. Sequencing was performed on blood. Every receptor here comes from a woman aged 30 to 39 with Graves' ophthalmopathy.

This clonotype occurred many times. CDR3 sequence: CASSLGSQLGYGYTF. DNA of the CDR3: TGTGCCAGCAGCTTAGGCTCACAGTTAGGTTATGGCTACACCTTC. This rearrangement joins TRBV7-8 to TRBJ1-2, with no clear D. Germline CDR1 reads SGHVS; CDR2 reads FQNEAQ. CDR3 length equals 15 residues. V lost 1 base and J lost 5, with 14 bases in between.

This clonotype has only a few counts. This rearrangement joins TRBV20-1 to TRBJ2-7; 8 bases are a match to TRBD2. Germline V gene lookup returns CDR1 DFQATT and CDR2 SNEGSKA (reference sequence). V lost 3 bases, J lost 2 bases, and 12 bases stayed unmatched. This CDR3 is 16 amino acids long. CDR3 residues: CSASAHGRGVTYEQYF. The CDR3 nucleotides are TGCAGTGCTAGTGCCCACGGGCGGGGGGTGACCTACGAGCAGTACTTC.

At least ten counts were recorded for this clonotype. CDR3 sequence: CASSPGRAINNEQFF. The CDR3 DNA follows: TGTGCCAGCAGCCCCGGGAGGGCCATTAACAATGAGCAGTTCTTC. The chain joins TRBV7-3 to TRBJ2-1, with TRBD2 matching 8 bases. In germline, CDR1 is SGHTA, CDR2 FQGTGA. The J segment lost 5 bases and the V segment lost 5 bases, leaving 8 bases of the junction unmatched. This CDR3 is 15 amino acids long.

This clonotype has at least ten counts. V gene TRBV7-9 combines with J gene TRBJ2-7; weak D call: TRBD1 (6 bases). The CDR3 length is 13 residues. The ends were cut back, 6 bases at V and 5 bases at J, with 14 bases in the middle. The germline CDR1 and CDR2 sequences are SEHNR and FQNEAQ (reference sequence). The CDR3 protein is CASRPTGSNEQYF. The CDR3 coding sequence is TGTGCCAGCAGGCCTACAGGGTCTAACGAGCAGTACTTC.

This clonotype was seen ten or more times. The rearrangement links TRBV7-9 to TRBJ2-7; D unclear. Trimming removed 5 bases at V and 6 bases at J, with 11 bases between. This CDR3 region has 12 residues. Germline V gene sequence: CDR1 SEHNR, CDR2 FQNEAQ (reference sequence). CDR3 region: CASSPAPSEQYF. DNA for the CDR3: TGTGCCAGCAGCCCCGCACCGTCCGAGCAGTACTTC.

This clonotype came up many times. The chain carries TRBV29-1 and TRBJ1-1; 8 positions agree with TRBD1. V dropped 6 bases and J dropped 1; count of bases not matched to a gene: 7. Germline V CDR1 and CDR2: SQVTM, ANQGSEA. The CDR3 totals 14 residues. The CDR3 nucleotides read TGCAGCGTGTTGTATGGGACAGGGAACACTGAAGCTTTCTTT. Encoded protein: CSVLYGTGNTEAFF.

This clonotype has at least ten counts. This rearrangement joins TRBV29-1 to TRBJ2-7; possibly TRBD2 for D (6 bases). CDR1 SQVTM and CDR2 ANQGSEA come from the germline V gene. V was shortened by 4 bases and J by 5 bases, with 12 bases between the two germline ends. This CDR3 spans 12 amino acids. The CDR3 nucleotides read TGCAGCGTTGGGTGGCGGGGCGACGAGCAGTACTTC. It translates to CSVGWRGDEQYF.

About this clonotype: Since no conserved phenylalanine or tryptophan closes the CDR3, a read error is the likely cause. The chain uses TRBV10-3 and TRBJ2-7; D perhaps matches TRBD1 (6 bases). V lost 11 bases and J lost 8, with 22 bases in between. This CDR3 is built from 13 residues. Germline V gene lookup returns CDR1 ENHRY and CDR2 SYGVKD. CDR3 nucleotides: TGTGCCGGCCGGGACAAGGCCGCTACGAAGCAGTACCTC. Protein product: CAGRDKAATKQYL.

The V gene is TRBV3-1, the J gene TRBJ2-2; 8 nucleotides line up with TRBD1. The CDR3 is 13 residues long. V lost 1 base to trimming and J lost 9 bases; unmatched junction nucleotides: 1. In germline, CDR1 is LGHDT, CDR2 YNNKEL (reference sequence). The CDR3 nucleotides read TGTGCCAGCAGCCAAGGGACAGGGCGGGAGCTGTTTTTT. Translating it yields CASSQGTGRELFF.